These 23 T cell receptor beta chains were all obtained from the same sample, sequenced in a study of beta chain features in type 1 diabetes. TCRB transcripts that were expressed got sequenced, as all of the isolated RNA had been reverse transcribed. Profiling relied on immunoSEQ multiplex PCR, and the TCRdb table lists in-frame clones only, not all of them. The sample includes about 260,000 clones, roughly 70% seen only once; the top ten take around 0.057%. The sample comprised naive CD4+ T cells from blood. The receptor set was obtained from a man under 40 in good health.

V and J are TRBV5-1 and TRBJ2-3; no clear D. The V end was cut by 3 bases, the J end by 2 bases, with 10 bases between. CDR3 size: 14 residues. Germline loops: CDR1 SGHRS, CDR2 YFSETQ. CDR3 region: CASSWAADTDTQYF. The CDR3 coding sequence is TGCGCCAGCAGCTGGGCGGCCGACACAGATACGCAGTATTTT.

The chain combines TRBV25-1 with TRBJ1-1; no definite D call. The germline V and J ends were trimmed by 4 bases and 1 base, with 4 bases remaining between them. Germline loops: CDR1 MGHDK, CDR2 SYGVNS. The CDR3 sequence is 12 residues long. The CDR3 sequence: CASSVWNTEAFF. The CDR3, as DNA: TGTGCCAGCAGTGTATGGAACACTGAAGCTTTCTTT. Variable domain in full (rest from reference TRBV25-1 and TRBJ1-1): EADIYQTPRYLVIGTGKKITLECSQTMGHDKMYWYQQDPGMELHLIHYSYGVNSTEKGDLSSESTVSRIRTEHFPLTLESARPSHTSQYLCASSVWNTEAFFGQGTRLTVV.

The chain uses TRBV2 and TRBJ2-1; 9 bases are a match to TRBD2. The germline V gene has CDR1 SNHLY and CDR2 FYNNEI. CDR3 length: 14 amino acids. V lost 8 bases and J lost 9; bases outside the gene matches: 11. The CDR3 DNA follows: TGTGCCAGCGGAGGGCTAGCGGGGAGCCCTGAGCAGTTCTTC. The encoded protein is CASGGLAGSPEQFF.

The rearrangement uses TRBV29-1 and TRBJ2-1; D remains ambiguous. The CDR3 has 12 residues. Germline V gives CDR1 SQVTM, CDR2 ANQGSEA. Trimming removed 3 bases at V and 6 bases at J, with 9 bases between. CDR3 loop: CSVDSIGNEQFF. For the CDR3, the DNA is TGCAGCGTTGACAGCATTGGCAATGAGCAGTTCTTC.

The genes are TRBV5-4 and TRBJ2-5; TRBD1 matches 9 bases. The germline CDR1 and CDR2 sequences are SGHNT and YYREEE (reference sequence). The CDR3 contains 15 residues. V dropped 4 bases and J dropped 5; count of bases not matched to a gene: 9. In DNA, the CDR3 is TGTGCCAGCAGCCCGGCGGGGACAGGGCTGGAGACCCAGTACTTC. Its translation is CASSPAGTGLETQYF.

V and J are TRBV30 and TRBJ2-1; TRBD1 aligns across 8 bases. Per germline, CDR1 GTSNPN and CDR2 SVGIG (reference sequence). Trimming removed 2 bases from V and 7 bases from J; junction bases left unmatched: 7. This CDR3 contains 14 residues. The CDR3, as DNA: TGTGCCTGGAGTCCGGGACAGGTACAAAATGAGCAGTTCTTC. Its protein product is CAWSPGQVQNEQFF.

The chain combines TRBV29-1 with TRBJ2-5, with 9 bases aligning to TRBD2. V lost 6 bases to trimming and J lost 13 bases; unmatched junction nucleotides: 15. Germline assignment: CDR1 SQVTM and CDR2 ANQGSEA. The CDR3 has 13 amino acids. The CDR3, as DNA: TGCAGCGTGGAGGGGAGACTAGCGGTAGGCCGGTACTTC. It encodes CSVEGRLAVGRYF.

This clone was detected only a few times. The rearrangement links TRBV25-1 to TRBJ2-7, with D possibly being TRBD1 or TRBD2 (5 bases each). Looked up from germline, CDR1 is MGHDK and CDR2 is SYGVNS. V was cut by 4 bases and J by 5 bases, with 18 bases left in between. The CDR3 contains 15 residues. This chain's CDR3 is CASSAGRQPRDEQYF. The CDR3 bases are TGTGCCAGCAGTGCGGGGCGACAGCCTCGGGACGAGCAGTACTTC.

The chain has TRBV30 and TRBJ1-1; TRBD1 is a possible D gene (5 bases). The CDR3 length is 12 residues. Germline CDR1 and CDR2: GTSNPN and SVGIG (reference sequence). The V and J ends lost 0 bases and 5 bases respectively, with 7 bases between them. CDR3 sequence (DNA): TGTGCCTGGAGTGTACAGGTGACTGAAGCTTTCTTT. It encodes CAWSVQVTEAFF.

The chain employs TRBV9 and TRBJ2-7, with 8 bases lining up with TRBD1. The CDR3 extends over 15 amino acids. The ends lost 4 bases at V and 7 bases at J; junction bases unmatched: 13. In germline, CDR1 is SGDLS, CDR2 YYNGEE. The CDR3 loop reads CASSFGQGPRWEQYF. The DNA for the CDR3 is TGTGCCAGCAGCTTCGGACAGGGCCCTAGGTGGGAGCAGTACTTC.

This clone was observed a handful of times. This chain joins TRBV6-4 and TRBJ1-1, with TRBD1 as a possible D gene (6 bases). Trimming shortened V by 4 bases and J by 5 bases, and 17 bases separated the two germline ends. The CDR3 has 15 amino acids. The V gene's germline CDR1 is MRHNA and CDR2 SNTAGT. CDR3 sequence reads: CASSASFGGRTEAFF. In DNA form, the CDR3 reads TGTGCCAGCAGTGCCTCGTTTGGGGGCCGGACTGAAGCTTTCTTT.

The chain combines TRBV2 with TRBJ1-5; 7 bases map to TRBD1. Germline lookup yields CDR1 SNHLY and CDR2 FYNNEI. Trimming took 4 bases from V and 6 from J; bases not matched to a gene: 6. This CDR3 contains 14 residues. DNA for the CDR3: TGTGCCAGCAGTGGCCGACAGGGCCGTCAGCCCCAGCATTTT. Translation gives CASSGRQGRQPQHF.

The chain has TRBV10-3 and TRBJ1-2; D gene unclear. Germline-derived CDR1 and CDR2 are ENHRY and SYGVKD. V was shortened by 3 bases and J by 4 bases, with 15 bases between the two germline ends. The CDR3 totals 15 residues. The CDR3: CAISDSSPRVYGYTF. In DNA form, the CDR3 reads TGTGCCATCAGTGACTCATCGCCAAGGGTCTATGGCTACACCTTC.

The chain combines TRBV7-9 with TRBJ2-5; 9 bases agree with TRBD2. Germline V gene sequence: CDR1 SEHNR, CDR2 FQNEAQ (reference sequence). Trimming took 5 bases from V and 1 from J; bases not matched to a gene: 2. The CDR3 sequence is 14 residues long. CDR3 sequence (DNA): TGTGCCAGCAGCCTGACTAGCGGCCAAGAGACCCAGTACTTC. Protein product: CASSLTSGQETQYF.

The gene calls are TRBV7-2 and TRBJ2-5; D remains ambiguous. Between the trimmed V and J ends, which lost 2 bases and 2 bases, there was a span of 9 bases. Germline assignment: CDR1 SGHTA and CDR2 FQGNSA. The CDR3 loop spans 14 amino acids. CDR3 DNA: TGTGCCAGCAGCTTATGGGTAGGACAAGAGACCCAGTACTTC. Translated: CASSLWVGQETQYF.

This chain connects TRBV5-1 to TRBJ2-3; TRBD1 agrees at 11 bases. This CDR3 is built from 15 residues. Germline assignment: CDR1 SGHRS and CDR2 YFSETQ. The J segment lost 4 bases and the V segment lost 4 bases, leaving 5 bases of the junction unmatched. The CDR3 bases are TGCGCCAGCAGCCTACGGACAGGGGGCGCAGATACGCAGTATTTT. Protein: CASSLRTGGADTQYF.

The CDR3 DNA reads TGTGCCTGGAGTGTATTGGGGATAAACACCGGGGAGCTGTTTTTT. As protein: CAWSVLGINTGELFF. This chain links TRBV30 with TRBJ2-2; D uncertain. Germline CDR1 and CDR2: GTSNPN and SVGIG (reference sequence). CDR3 length equals 15 residues. The V end lost 0 bases, the J end lost 2 bases, and 10 bases lay between the germline ends.

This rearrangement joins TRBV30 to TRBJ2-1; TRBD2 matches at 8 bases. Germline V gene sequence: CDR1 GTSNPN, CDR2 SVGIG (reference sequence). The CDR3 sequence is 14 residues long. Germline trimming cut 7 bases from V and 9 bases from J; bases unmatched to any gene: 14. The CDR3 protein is CASDDRTSLSEQFF. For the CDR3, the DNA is TGTGCCTCTGATGATAGGACTAGCCTAAGTGAGCAGTTCTTC.

CDR3 sequence: CASSSTSGRGDTQYF. CDR3 nucleotides: TGTGCCAGCAGCTCGACTAGCGGGAGAGGTGATACGCAGTATTTT. The V call is TRBV7-2, the J call TRBJ2-3; 12 bases map to TRBD2. V was clipped by 4 bases and J by 6 bases; unmatched bases: 5. The CDR3 runs to 15 residues. Looked up from germline, CDR1 is SGHTA and CDR2 is FQGNSA.

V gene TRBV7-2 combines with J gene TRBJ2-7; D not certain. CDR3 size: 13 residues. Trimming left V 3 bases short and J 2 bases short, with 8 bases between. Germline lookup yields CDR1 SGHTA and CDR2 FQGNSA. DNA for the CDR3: TGTGCCAGCAGCTTTAACACGCCCTACGAGCAGTACTTC. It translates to CASSFNTPYEQYF. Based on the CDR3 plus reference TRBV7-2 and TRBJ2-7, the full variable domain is GAGVSQSPSNKVTEKGKDVELRCDPISGHTALYWYRQSLGQGLEFLIYFQGNSAPDKSGLPSDRFSAERTGGSVSTLTIQRTQQEDSAVYLCASSFNTPYEQYFGPGTRLTVT.

The CDR3 region has the DNA TGCGCCAGCAGCTGGGACAGGGCAGGCACTGAAGCTTTCTTT. It is translated as CASSWDRAGTEAFF. The rearrangement joins TRBV5-1 to TRBJ1-1, with 9 bases lining up with TRBD1. The germline V gene encodes CDR1 SGHRS and CDR2 YFSETQ. The CDR3 covers 14 residues. Germline trimming cut 3 bases from V and 4 bases from J; bases unmatched to any gene: 4.

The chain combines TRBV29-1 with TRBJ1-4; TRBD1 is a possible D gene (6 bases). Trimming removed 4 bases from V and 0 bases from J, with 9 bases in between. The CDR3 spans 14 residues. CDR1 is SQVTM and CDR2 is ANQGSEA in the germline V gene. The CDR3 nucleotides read TGCAGCGTTGGGGGGACAACAACTAATGAAAAACTGTTTTTT. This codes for CSVGGTTTNEKLFF.

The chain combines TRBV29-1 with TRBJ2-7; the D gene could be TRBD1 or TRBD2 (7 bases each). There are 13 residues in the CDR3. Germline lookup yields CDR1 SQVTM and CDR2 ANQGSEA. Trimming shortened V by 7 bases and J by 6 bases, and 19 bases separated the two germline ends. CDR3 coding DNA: TGCAGCGCCAGGGGGGGTTACCCATCCGAGCAGTACTTC. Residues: CSARGGYPSEQYF.